This T cell receptor (beta chain) emerged from a study of OX40 agonist ivuxolimab in advanced cancers. Study summary: Hepatocellular carcinoma, melanoma, renal cell or head and neck cancer occurred in dose-escalation patients. One hepatocellular carcinoma and two cutaneous melanoma patients partially responded. General study results and limits: Expanded clones tended on average to be more numerous among CD8+ T cells than CD4+.

For this clone: What it binds is not known.

Produced via immunoSEQ multiplex PCR; TCRdb's table is partial and in-frame only. The repertoire holds some 66,000 clones, roughly 85% seen once, with under 0.9% in the top ten. The CDR3 sequence is 12 residues long. V gave up 8 bases and J gave up 3 bases, with 8 bases separating them. Germline V lookup: CDR1 MNHNS, CDR2 SASEGT. This sequence joins TRBV6-1 and TRBJ1-5; no clear D. This clonotype was sampled from an adult with an advanced solid tumor such as melanoma, head and neck, liver or kidney cancer. The sample here was CD4+ or CD8+ T cells sorted from blood, taken in a trial of the OX40 agonist ivuxolimab. CDR3 nucleotide sequence: TGTGCCAGCTCCCTCCCCAATCAGCCCCAGCATTTT. Encoded protein: CASSLPNQPQHF.